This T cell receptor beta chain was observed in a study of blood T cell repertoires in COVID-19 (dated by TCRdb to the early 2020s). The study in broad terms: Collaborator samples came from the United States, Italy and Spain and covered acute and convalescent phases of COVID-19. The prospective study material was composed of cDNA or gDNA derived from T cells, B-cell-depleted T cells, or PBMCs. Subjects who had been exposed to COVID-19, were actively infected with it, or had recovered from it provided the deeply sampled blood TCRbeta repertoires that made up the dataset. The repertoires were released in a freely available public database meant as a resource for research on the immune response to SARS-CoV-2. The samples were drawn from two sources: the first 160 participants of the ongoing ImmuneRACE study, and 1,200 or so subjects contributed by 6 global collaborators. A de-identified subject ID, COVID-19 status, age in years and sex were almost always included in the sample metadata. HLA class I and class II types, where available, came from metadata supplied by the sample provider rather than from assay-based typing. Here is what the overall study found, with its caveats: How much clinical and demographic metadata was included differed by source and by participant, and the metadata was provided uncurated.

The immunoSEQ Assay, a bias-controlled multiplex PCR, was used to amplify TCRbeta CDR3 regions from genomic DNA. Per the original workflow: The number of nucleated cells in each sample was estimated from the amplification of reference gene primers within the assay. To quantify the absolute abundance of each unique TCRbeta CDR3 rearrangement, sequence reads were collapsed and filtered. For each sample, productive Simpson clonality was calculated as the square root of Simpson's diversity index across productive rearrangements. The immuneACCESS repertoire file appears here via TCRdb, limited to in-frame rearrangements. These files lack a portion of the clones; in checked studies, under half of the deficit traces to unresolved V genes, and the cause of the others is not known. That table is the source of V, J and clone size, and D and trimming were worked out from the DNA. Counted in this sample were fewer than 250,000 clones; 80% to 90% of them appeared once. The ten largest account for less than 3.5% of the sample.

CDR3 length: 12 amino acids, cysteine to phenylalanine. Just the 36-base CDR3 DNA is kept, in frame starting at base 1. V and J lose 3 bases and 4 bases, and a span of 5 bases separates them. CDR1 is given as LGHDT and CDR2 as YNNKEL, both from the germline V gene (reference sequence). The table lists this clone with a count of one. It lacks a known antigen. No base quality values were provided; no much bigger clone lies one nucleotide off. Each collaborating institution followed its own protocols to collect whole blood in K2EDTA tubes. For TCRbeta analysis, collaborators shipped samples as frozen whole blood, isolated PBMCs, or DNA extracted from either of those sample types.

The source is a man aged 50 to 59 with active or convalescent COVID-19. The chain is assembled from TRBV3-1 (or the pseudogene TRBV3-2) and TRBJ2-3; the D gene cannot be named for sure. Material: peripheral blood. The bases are TGTGCCAGCAGCCATGGAGCAGATACGCAGTATTTT. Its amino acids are CASSHGADTQYF.